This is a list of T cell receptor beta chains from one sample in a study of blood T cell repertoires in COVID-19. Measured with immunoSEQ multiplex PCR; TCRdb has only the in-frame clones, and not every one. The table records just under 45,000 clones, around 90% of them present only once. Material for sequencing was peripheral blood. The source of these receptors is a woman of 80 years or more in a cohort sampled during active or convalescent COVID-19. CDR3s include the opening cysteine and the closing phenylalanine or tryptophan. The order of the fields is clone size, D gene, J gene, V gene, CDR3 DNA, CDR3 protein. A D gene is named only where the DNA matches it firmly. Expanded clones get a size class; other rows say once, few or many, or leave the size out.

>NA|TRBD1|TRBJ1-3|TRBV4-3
TGCGCCAGCAGCCAAGATTTGACAGGGATCTTCGGAAACACCATATATTTT
CASSQDLTGIFGNTIYF
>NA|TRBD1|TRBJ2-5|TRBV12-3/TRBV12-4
TGTGCCAGCACCCGGACAGGGTCGGAGACCCAGTACTTC
CASTRTGSETQYF
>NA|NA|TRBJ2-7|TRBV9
TGTGCCAGCAGCGTAGATCCAGGGGCCAACGAGCAGTACTTC
CASSVDPGANEQYF
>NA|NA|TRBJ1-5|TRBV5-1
TGCGCCAGCAGCTCCCTCCCGCGGGGAGGCAATCAGCCCCAGCATTTT
CASSSLPRGGNQPQHF
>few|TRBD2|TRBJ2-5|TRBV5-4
TGTGCCAGCAGCCGGTTAGCGGGGGTGGGGGAGACCCAGTACTTC
CASSRLAGVGETQYF
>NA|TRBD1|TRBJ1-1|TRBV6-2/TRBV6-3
TGTGCCAGCAGTTTCAGGGGGATCCTTAACACTGAAGCTTTCTTT
CASSFRGILNTEAFF
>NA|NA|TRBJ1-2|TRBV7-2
TGTGCCAGCAGCCCTGGGCTTCGCTATGGCTACACCTTC
CASSPGLRYGYTF
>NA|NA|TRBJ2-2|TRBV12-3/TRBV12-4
TGTGCCAGCAGGGAACAGGGTTCCGGGGAGCTGTTTTTT
CASREQGSGELFF
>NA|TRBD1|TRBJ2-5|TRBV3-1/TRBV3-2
TGTGCCAGCAAGACAGGGGGCTATTATGTCCAAGAGACCCAGTACTTC
CASKTGGYYVQETQYF
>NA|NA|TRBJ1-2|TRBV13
TGTGCCAGCAGCCCGACAGGTTCCGCCTATGGCTACACCTTC
CASSPTGSAYGYTF
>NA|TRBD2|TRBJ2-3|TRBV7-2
TGTGCCAGCAGCTTAGGTAGCGGGATGGGAGTGACGCAGTATTTT
CASSLGSGMGVTQYF
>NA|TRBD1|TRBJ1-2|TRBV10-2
TGCGCCAGCACAGGGGACCTGGACAGGGGATATTTCTATGGCTACACCTTC
CASTGDLDRGYFYGYTF
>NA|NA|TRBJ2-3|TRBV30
TGTGCCTGGAGTGTGCAGGGGCACATAGGGGATACGCAGTATTTT
CAWSVQGHIGDTQYF
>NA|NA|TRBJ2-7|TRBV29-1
TGCAGCGCCTCCCGAGGAAATGTGTACGAGCAGTACTTC
CSASRGNVYEQYF
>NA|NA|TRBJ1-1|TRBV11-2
TGTGCCAGCACCACGACGGGGAACACTGAAGCTTTCTTT
CASTTTGNTEAFF
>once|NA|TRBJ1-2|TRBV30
TGTGCCTGGAGTCGAGACAGACCGTATGGCTACACCTTC
CAWSRDRPYGYTF
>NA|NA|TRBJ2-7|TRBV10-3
TGTGCCATCAGTGAACGAGGTTACGAGCAGTACTTC
CAISERGYEQYF
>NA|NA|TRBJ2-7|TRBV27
TGTGCCAGCAGTTTACTTTCCGTAGGGGTGGACTACGAGCAGTACTTC
CASSLLSVGVDYEQYF
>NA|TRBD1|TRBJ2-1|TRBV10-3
TGTGCCATCAGTGAGCCGGACAGGGGAACCTTCTTC
CAISEPDRGTFF
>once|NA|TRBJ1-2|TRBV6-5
TGTGCCAGCAGTTACATGGAGGGCGGCTACACCTTC
CASSYMEGGYTF
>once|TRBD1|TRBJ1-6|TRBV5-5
TGTGCCAGCAGCTTCCCACCAGGGGGCAATAACTATAATTCACCCCTCCACTTT
CASSFPPGGNNYNSPLHF
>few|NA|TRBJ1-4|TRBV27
TGTGCCAGCAGTTTGGAGCGGAGGCCTGAAAAACTGTTTTTT
CASSLERRPEKLFF
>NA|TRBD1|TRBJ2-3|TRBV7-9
TGTGCCAGCACGCGGGGACAGGGCACAGATACGCAGTATTTT
CASTRGQGTDTQYF
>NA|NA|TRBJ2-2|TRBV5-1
TGCGCCAGCAGCTTGGGACAGAACACCGGGGAGCTGTTTTTT
CASSLGQNTGELFF
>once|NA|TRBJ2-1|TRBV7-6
TGTGCCAGCAGCTTAGCGAGGGGGGGAGCCAATGAGCAGTTCTTC
CASSLARGGANEQFF
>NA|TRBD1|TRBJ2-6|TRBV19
TGTGCCAGTAGGTTGGACAGGATCCGCTCTGGGGCCAACGTCCTGACTTTC
CASRLDRIRSGANVLTF
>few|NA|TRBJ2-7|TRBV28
TGTGCCAGCAGATCTACAGGAATCTCCTACGAGCAGTACTTC
CASRSTGISYEQYF
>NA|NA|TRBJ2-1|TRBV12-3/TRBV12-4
TGTGCCAGCAGTTTCGTGCGGGACCAGTTCTTC
CASSFVRDQFF
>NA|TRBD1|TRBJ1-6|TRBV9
TGTGCCAGCAGCGTAACTACGCGGACAGGCCAAGGTTCACCCCTCCACTTT
CASSVTTRTGQGSPLHF
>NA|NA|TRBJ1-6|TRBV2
TGTGCCAGCAGTGAAGCGTGGGGGGGGAACGATTCACCCCTCCACTTT
CASSEAWGGNDSPLHF
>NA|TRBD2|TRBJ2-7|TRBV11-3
TGTGCCAGCAGCTTAGATCCCCGACTAGCGTACTCCTACGAGCAGTACTTC
CASSLDPRLAYSYEQYF
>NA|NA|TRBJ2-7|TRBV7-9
TGTGCCAGCAGCTTAGCAGGGGCTACCTACGAGCAGTACTTC
CASSLAGATYEQYF
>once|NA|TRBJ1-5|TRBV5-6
TGTGCCAGCAGCTTGGCCCCGGATCAGCCCCAGCATTTT
CASSLAPDQPQHF
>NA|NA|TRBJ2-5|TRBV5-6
TGTGCCAGCAGCTCGACCGGTAGACTCCAAGAGACCCAGTACTTC
CASSSTGRLQETQYF
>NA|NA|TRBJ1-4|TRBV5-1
TGCGCCAGCAGCTTTACCGGACAGCGCGTGGCTAATGAAAAACTGTTTTTT
CASSFTGQRVANEKLFF
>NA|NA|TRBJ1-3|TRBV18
TGTGCCAGCTCACCACTCCCCCTTGCTTCAGGGAACGGAAACACCATATATTTT
CASSPLPLASGNGNTIYF
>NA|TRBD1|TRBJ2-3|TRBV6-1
TGTGCCAGCAGTGACACATTGACAGGGCTCACGCGGACAGATACGCAGTATTTT
CASSDTLTGLTRTDTQYF
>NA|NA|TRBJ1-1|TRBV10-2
TGCGCCAGCAGAACTGGCACTGAAGCTTTCTTT
CASRTGTEAFF
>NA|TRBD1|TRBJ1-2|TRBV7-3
TGTGCCAGCAGCCCCGGGACAGCCTATGGCTACACCTTC
CASSPGTAYGYTF
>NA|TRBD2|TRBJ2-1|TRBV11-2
TGTGCCAGCAGCTTAGAGGCTAGCGGAGGCTACAATGAGCAGTTCTTC
CASSLEASGGYNEQFF
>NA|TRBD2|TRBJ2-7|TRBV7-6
TGTGCCAGCAGCTTCGATGGACTAGCGGGAGACGAGCAGTACTTC
CASSFDGLAGDEQYF
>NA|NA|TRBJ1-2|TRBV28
TGTGCCAGCAGTCAAGGACCGGGAGAAGTCTTC
CASSQGPGEVF
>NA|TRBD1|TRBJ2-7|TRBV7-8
TGTGCCAGCAGCTTAGCGAGAATCCGGGACAGGGGTTCATACGAGCAGTACTTC
CASSLARIRDRGSYEQYF
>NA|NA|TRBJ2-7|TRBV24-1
TGTGCCACCAGTGACCCCAGGGTTGGGAACGAGCAGTACTTC
CATSDPRVGNEQYF
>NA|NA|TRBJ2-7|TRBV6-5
TGTGCCAGCATACAGGGACGGTCACTATGGGAGCAGTACTTC
CASIQGRSLWEQYF